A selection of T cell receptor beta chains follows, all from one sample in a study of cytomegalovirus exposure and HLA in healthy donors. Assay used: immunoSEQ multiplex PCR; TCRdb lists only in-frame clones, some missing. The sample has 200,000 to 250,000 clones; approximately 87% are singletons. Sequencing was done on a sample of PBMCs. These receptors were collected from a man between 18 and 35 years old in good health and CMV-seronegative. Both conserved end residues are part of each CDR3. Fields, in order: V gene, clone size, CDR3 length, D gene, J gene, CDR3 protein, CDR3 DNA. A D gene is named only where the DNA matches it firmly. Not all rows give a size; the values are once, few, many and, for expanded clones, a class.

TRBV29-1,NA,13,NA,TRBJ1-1,CSAARTDNTEAFF,TGCAGCGCCGCGCGGACAGATAACACTGAAGCTTTCTTT
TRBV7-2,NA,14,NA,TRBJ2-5,CASSLYGESQTQYF,TGTGCCAGCAGCTTATACGGGGAATCCCAGACCCAGTACTTC
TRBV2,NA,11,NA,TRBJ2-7,CASSERYEQYF,TGTGCCAGCAGTGAACGGTACGAGCAGTACTTC
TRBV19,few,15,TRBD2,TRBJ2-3,CASSTGLAGGDTQYF,TGTGCCAGTAGTACGGGACTAGCGGGAGGAGATACGCAGTATTTT
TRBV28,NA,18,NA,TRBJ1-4,CASSLFVLRTATNEKLFF,TGTGCCAGCAGTTTATTTGTTTTGAGGACAGCAACTAATGAAAAACTGTTTTTT
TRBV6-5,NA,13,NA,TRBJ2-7,CASSYTITYEQYF,TGTGCCAGCAGTTACACAATTACCTACGAGCAGTACTTC
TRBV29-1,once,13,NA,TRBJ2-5,CSMRTGNRETQYF,TGCAGCATGAGGACCGGGAATAGGGAGACCCAGTACTTC
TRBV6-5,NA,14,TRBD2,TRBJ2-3,CASSPVAGPDTQYF,TGTGCCAGCAGCCCCGTAGCGGGGCCAGATACGCAGTATTTT
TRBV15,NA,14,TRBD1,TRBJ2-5,CATSRGSGGETQYF,TGTGCCACCAGCAGAGGTTCAGGGGGAGAGACCCAGTACTTC
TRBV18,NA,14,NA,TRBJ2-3,CASSPGPASDTQYF,TGTGCCAGCTCACCAGGGCCGGCCTCCGATACGCAGTATTTT
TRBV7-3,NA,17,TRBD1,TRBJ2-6,CASSFGQGSSGANVLTF,TGTGCCAGCAGCTTCGGACAGGGGTCCTCTGGGGCCAACGTCCTGACTTTC
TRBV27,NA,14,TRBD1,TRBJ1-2,CASSPGQGFSGYTF,TGTGCCAGCAGTCCGGGACAGGGTTTTTCTGGCTACACCTTC
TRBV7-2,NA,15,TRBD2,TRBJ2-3,CASSPRGISGTTQYF,TGTGCCAGCAGCCCACGAGGTATTAGCGGGACTACGCAGTATTTT
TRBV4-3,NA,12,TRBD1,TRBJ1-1,CASSQPGGWAFF,TGCGCCAGCAGCCAACCAGGGGGATGGGCTTTCTTT
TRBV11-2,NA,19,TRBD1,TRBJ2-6,CASSLVPGGALAGANVLTF,TGTGCCAGCAGCTTAGTCCCAGGGGGCGCCTTGGCTGGGGCCAACGTCCTGACTTTC
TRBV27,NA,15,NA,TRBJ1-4,CASSSSPATNEKLFF,TGTGCCAGCAGTTCCTCCCCCGCAACTAATGAAAAACTGTTTTTT
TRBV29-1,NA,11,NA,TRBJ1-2,CSAGDNYGYTF,TGCAGCGCCGGGGATAACTATGGCTACACCTTC
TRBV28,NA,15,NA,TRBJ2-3,CASSLGGAAIGTQYF,TGTGCCAGCAGTTTAGGCGGGGCCGCGATAGGGACGCAGTATTTT
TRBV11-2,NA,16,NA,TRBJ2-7,CASINGYGGKTYEQYF,TGTGCCAGCATCAACGGGTACGGCGGGAAGACCTACGAGCAGTACTTC
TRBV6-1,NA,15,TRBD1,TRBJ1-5,CASGWTGNSNQPQHF,TGTGCCAGCGGTTGGACAGGGAATAGCAATCAGCCCCAGCATTTT
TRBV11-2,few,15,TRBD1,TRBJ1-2,CASSGDRGFAGGYTF,TGTGCCAGCAGCGGGGACAGGGGGTTCGCTGGGGGCTACACCTTC
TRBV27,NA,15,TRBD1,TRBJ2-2,CASSTRDRVAGELFF,TGTGCCAGCAGCACCCGGGACAGGGTCGCCGGGGAGCTGTTTTTT
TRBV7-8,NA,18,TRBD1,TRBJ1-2,CASSSAGTGGAGNYGYTF,TGTGCCAGCAGCTCAGCCGGGACAGGGGGCGCCGGAAACTATGGCTACACCTTC
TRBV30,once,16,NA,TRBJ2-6,CAWSGEVLPGANVLTF,TGTGCCTGGAGTGGGGAGGTTCTCCCTGGGGCCAACGTCCTGACTTTC
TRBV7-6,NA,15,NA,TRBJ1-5,CASSLSDSLRQPQHF,TGTGCCAGCAGCTTATCGGACAGCCTTCGTCAGCCCCAGCATTTT
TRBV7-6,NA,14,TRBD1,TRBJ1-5,CASSPGTDNQPQHF,TGTGCCAGCAGTCCTGGGACAGATAATCAGCCCCAGCATTTT
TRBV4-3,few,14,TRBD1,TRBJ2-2,CASSRQGYTGELFF,TGCGCCAGCAGCAGACAGGGGTACACCGGGGAGCTGTTTTTT
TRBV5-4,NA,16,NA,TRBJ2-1,CASSLDTGVPYNEQFF,TGTGCCAGCAGCTTGGATACCGGGGTACCCTACAATGAGCAGTTCTTC
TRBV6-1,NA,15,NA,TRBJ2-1,CASSAYGFPPHEQFF,TGTGCCAGCAGTGCATACGGGTTCCCCCCCCATGAGCAGTTCTTC
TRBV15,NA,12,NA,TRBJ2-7,CATSRDFYEQYF,TGTGCCACCAGCAGAGACTTCTACGAGCAGTACTTC
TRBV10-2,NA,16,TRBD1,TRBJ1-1,CASSEVGQGNLAEAFF,TGCGCCAGCAGTGAGGTAGGACAGGGGAATCTGGCTGAAGCTTTCTTT
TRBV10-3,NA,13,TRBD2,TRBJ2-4,CAISSGTTGIQYF,TGTGCCATATCTAGCGGGACCACGGGCATTCAGTACTTC
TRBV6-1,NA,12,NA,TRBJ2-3,CATTPLTDTQYF,TGTGCCACCACTCCCCTCACAGATACGCAGTATTTT
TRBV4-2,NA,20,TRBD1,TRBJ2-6,CASSQDVIYRGSSGANVLTF,TGTGCCAGCAGCCAAGATGTTATTTACAGGGGGTCCTCTGGGGCCAACGTCCTGACTTTC
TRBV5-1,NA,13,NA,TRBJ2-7,CASSLPAAYEQYF,TGCGCCAGCAGCTTGCCCGCAGCCTACGAGCAGTACTTC
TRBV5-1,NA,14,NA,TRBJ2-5,CASSVGNRQETQYF,TGCGCCAGCAGCGTCGGGAATCGCCAAGAGACCCAGTACTTC
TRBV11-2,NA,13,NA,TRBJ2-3,CASSLGRTDTQYF,TGTGCCAGCAGCTTGGGGCGCACAGATACGCAGTATTTT
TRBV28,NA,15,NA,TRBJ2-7,CASKAPPGESYEQYF,TGTGCCAGCAAAGCCCCTCCTGGGGAGTCCTACGAGCAGTACTTC
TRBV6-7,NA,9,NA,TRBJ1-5,CASNKPQHF,TGTGCCAGCAATAAGCCCCAGCATTTT
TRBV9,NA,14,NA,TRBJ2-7,CASSVGDNSYEQYF,TGTGCCAGCAGCGTAGGAGACAACTCCTACGAGCAGTACTTC
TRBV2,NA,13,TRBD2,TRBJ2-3,CAGSGRLTDTQYF,TGTGCCGGTAGCGGGAGGCTCACAGATACGCAGTATTTT
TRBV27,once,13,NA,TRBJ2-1,CASSLGASNEQFF,TGTGCCAGCAGTTTAGGGGCTAGCAATGAGCAGTTCTTC
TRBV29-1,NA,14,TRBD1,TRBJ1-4,CSASGGQGSIKLFF,TGCAGCGCCTCCGGGGGACAGGGTAGTATCAAACTGTTTTTT
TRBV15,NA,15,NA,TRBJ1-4,CATSRIGEGDEKLFF,TGTGCCACCAGCAGAATCGGGGAGGGCGATGAAAAACTGTTTTTT
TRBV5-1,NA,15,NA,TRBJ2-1,CASSERSSSYNEQFF,TGCGCCAGCAGCGAGCGGTCCAGCTCCTACAATGAGCAGTTCTTC
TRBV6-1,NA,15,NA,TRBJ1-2,CASRPRSQGSAGYTF,TGTGCCAGCAGACCTCGCAGCCAGGGTTCGGCTGGCTACACCTTC
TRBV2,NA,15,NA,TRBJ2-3,CASSPGGGRTDTQYF,TGTGCCAGCAGCCCTGGGGGGGGGCGCACAGATACGCAGTATTTT
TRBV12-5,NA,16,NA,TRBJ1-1,CASGLVLGRGYTEAFF,TGTGCTAGTGGTTTGGTACTAGGCAGGGGATACACTGAAGCTTTCTTT
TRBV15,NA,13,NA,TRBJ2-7,CATSRGLAYEQYF,TGTGCCACCAGCAGAGGGCTAGCGTACGAGCAGTACTTC
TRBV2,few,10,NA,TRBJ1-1,CASSLTEAFF,TGTGCCAGCAGCCTGACTGAAGCTTTCTTT
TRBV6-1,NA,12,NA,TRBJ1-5,CASTLGSRPQHF,TGTGCCAGCACCCTAGGGAGTCGGCCCCAGCATTTT
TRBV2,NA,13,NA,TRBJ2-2,CASKQENTGELFF,TGTGCCAGCAAACAGGAGAACACCGGGGAGCTGTTTTTT
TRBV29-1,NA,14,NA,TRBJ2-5,CSVDNRGIGETQYF,TGCAGCGTTGACAATAGGGGGATTGGAGAGACCCAGTACTTC
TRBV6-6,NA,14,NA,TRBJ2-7,CASRPGHLNYEQYF,TGTGCCAGCAGACCGGGACACCTGAACTACGAGCAGTACTTC
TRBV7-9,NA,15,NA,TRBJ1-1,CASSIAEQWNTEAFF,TGTGCCAGCAGCATCGCGGAGCAGTGGAACACTGAAGCTTTCTTT
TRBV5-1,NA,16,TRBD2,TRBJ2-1,CASSPQAGASYNEQFF,TGCGCCAGCAGCCCTCAAGCGGGGGCCTCTTACAATGAGCAGTTCTTC
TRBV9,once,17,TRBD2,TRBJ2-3,CASSGGGLAGVPDTQYF,TGTGCCAGCAGCGGGGGGGGCCTAGCGGGAGTGCCAGATACGCAGTATTTT